Each of the 9 T cell receptor beta chains below was sequenced from the same sample in a study of T cell responses to AZD1222 COVID-19 vaccine. Here immunoSEQ multiplex PCR was the method, and the copy in TCRdb shows in-frame clones only, minus some. Here the sample spans 150,000 or so clones, around 85% being singletons. Source: peripheral blood, taken after recovery from COVID-19. All receptors come from an adult who had recovered from COVID-19.

The chain joins TRBV3-1 (or the pseudogene TRBV3-2) to TRBJ1-4; D not certain. Per the germline V gene, CDR1 is LGHDT and CDR2 is YNNKEL (reference sequence). This CDR3 comprises 15 residues. V lost 5 bases and J lost 5, with 15 bases in between. The CDR3 bases are TGTGCCAGCAGCTGGACCCCGCGCGGCAATGAAAAACTGTTTTTT. As protein: CASSWTPRGNEKLFF.

V is TRBV7-9 and J is TRBJ1-2; the D gene is possibly TRBD1 (5 bases). The V end lost 7 bases, the J end lost 2 bases, and 11 bases lay between the germline ends. From germline, CDR1 is SEHNR and CDR2 FQNEAQ (reference sequence). The CDR3 runs to 13 residues. DNA of the CDR3: TGTGCCAGCAACGACAGTGAGAACTATGGCTACACCTTC. It yields the protein CASNDSENYGYTF.

J is TRBJ1-1 and V is TRBV25-1; D not certain. The germline V gene has CDR1 MGHDK and CDR2 SYGVNS. Trimming pared 4 bases from V and 1 base from J, leaving 10 bases between. The CDR3 has 14 amino acids. CDR3 nucleotides: TGTGCCAGCAGTGGGATAGGTAGGAACACTGAAGCTTTCTTT. Encoded protein: CASSGIGRNTEAFF.

This clone was seen a single time. The chain is built from TRBV9 and TRBJ1-1, with D perhaps TRBD1 (6 bases). V was trimmed by 7 bases and J by 2 bases, leaving 12 bases between them. CDR1 is SGDLS and CDR2 is YYNGEE in the germline V gene. The CDR3 contains 13 residues. This CDR3 is CASSEGVNTEAFF. The CDR3 nucleotides are TGTGCCAGCTCCGAGGGGGTCAACACTGAAGCTTTCTTT.

This clone is a singleton in its sample. The junction departs from the called germline gene at one end, perhaps through a read error. Within the sample, other DNA sequences also encode this same CDR3. The rearrangement links TRBV10-3 to TRBJ1-1; D possibly corresponds to TRBD1 (5 bases). In germline, CDR1 is ENHRY, CDR2 SYGVKD. There are 13 residues in the CDR3. The CDR3 DNA reads as TGTGCCATCAGGGAGTGGGGGTACACCGAAGCTTTCTTT. Translating gives CAIREWGYTEAFF.

This sequence joins TRBV5-1 and TRBJ2-2; no clear D. This CDR3 has 13 amino acids. Trimming stripped 4 bases from V and 0 bases from J, with 4 bases between. Germline-derived CDR1 and CDR2 are SGHRS and YFSETQ. The CDR3 bases are TGCGCCAGCAGCACCTCGAACACCGGGGAGCTGTTTTTT. Protein: CASSTSNTGELFF. The complete variable domain, with remaining parts taken from reference TRBV5-1 and TRBJ2-2, reads KAGVTQTPRYLIKTRGQQVTLSCSPISGHRSVSWYQQTPGQGLQFLFEYFSETQRNKGNFPGRFSGRQFSNSRSEMNVSTLELGDSALYLCASSTSNTGELFFGEGSRLTVL.

The V gene is TRBV5-1, the J gene TRBJ1-5, with D perhaps TRBD1 (5 bases). CDR1 and CDR2 (germline): SGHRS, YFSETQ. CDR3 length: 15 residues. V shed 0 bases and J shed 0 bases, with 7 bases lying between them. CDR3 nucleotides: TGCGCCAGCAGCTTGGCCGACAGTAGCAATCAGCCCCAGCATTTT. Protein product: CASSLADSSNQPQHF. Combining the CDR3 with reference TRBV5-1 and TRBJ1-5 gives the whole variable domain KAGVTQTPRYLIKTRGQQVTLSCSPISGHRSVSWYQQTPGQGLQFLFEYFSETQRNKGNFPGRFSGRQFSNSRSEMNVSTLELGDSALYLCASSLADSSNQPQHFGDGTRLSIL.

This clone has a single count. The rearrangement uses TRBV15 and TRBJ2-7, with D perhaps matching TRBD1 (6 bases). CDR1 LNHNV and CDR2 YYDKDF come from the germline V gene (reference sequence). V was cut by 3 bases and J by 2 bases, with 11 bases left in between. The CDR3 is 14 residues long. The CDR3 sequence is CATSSWDTTYEQYF. Here the CDR3 DNA reads TGTGCCACCAGCAGTTGGGACACGACCTACGAGCAGTACTTC.

The DNA of the CDR3 is TGTGCTAGTGGTTTGATGGGCACGAACACCGGGGAGCTGTTTTTT. Translated, it gives CASGLMGTNTGELFF. V is TRBV12-5 and J is TRBJ2-2; no reliable D call. V lost 2 bases, J lost 0 bases, and 7 bases lay in between. CDR1 LGHNT and CDR2 FRNRAP come from the germline V gene. The CDR3 contains 15 residues. Together with reference TRBV12-5 and TRBJ2-2, the CDR3 gives the full variable domain: DARVTQTPRHKVTEMGQEVTMRCQPILGHNTVFWYRQTMMQGLELLAYFRNRAPLDDSGMPKDRFSAEMPDATLATLKIQPSEPRDSAVYFCASGLMGTNTGELFFGEGSRLTVL.